The clone carrying this TCR beta chain was found many times. For TCR beta, libraries came from iRepertoire HTBI primers and Arm-PCR of CDR3 regions. A single record per CDR3 protein comes from TCRdb applying MiXCR to the multiplex PCR reads. Of a few hundred thousand distinct CDR3 sequences in the sample, over 15% were seen once. This entry belongs to a study of regulatory T cells in long-lasting Graves disease. The time point denotes: newly diagnosed GD, antithyroid drugs for less than 3 months. PBMCs were the source of the RNA used for TCR sequencing. Separately, the same data were catalogued under a study of T cells in Graves' hyperthyroidism and ophthalmopathy.

This material consisted of peripheral blood mononuclear cells (PBMCs), taken at new diagnosis, from a patient treated with antithyroid drugs. The clonotype comes from a man between 40 and 49 years old with Graves disease.

CDR3 nucleotide sequence: TGTGCCAGCAGCCCCGAATCAGGGTTTGTTTACGAGCAGTACTTC. Its protein is CASSPESGFVYEQYF. V gene TRBV6-1 combines with J gene TRBJ2-7; D perhaps matches TRBD1 (5 bases). CDR1 and CDR2 (germline): MNHNS, SASEGT. V dropped 6 bases and J dropped 4 bases, with 19 bases sitting between them. The length of the CDR3 is 15 residues.